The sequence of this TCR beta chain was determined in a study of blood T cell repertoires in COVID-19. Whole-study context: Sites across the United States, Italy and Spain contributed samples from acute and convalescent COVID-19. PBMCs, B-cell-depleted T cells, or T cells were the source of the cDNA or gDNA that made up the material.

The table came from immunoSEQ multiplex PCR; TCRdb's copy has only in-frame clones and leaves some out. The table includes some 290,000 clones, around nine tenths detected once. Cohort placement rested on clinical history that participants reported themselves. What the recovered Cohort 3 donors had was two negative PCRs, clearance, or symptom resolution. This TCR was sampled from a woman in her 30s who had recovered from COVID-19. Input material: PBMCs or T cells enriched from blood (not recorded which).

Here the CDR3 reads CASSLDRGAGGITGELFF. The CDR3 DNA sequence: TGTGCCAGCAGCTTAGATAGGGGAGCTGGAGGGATCACCGGGGAGCTGTTTTTT. The rearrangement uses TRBV11-3 and TRBJ2-2; a weak D match, TRBD2 (6 bases). Deletions cut 0 bases from V and 4 bases from J, with 18 bases between. The length of the CDR3 is 18 residues. Per the germline V gene, CDR1 is SGHNT and CDR2 is YENEEA.